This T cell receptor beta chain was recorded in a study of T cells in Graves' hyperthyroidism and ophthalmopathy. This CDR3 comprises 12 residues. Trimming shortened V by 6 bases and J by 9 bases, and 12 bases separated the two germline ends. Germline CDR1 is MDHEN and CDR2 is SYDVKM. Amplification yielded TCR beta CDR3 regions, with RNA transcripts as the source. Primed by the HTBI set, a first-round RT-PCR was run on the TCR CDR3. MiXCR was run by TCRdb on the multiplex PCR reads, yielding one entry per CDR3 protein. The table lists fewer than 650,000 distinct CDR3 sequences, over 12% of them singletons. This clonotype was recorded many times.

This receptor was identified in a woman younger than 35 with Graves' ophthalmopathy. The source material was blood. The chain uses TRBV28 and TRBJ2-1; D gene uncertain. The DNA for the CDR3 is TGTGCCAGCAGCTCATCGCGCGGTGAGCAGTTCTTC. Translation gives CASSSSRGEQFF.